This T cell receptor (beta chain) comes out of a study of blood T cell repertoires in COVID-19. Overall study context: COVID-19 samples from acute and convalescent phases originated in the United States, Italy and Spain. The analysed material was cDNA or gDNA that came from T cells, B-cell-depleted T cells, or PBMCs.

The CDR3 has 15 amino acids. Germline CDR1 MGHRA, CDR2 YSYEKL. V dropped 0 bases and J dropped 10 bases, with 16 bases sitting between them. In the original processing: Amplification of reference gene primers provided the estimated nucleated cell counts. Repertoires were generated with immunoSEQ multiplex PCR, while TCRdb's copy carries only in-frame clones and drops some. Clonal size and the V and J genes are those of that table, whereas D and trimming came from the DNA. This sample has about 180,000 clones, with 80% to 90% found just once. V usage is TRBV4-1 and J usage is TRBJ2-1; perhaps TRBD2 as D (7 bases). The TCR was taken from a human donor with active or convalescent COVID-19. The donor label of this sample is uncertain. The sample taken for sequencing was peripheral blood. The CDR3 protein is CASSQEWGGPREQFF. The CDR3 DNA sequence: TGCGCCAGCAGCCAAGAGTGGGGGGGCCCCCGGGAGCAGTTCTTC.